This T cell receptor beta chain is drawn from a study of cytomegalovirus exposure and HLA in healthy donors. The study ran its PCR with 60 Vbeta and 13 Jbeta primers. Here immunoSEQ multiplex PCR was the method, and the copy in TCRdb shows in-frame clones only, minus some. The data show roughly 150,000 clones, around 75% seen once. Study-level points and caveats: Exclusion applied to some V segments, including TRBV6-2 and TRBV6-3, as they were indistinguishable.

Comment on this clone: Its specificity is unknown.

The CDR3 is 16 residues long. The V segment lost 2 bases and the J segment 3 bases; nucleotides outside the gene matches: 5. Germline V gives CDR1 MDHEN, CDR2 SYDVKM. The rearrangement joins TRBV28 to TRBJ1-5; 9 nucleotides line up with TRBD1. The specimen sequenced was PBMCs. The receptor was derived from a male donor in good health and CMV-seronegative. This CDR3 reads CASSLRTGVNNQPQHF. CDR3 sequence (DNA): TGTGCCAGCAGTTTACGGACAGGGGTAAACAATCAGCCCCAGCATTTT.